This is a list of T cell receptor beta chains from one sample in a study of vaccination and CD4 T cells after COVID-19. Antigens for these TCRs are unknown. TCRdb reprocessed the PCR reads via MiXCR and lists one record per CDR3 protein. The sample carries 3,500 to 4,500 distinct CDR3 sequences, 21% recorded once. The sample was CD4+ T cells from blood, cultured in vitro, taken after SARS-CoV-2 vaccination. The receptor source for this set is a human donor who had recovered from COVID-19. CDR3s include the opening cysteine and the closing phenylalanine or tryptophan. The order of the fields is D gene, J gene, V gene, clone size, CDR3 protein, CDR3 DNA. D genes are given only for firm matches. A row's size may be missing; if present it is once, few, many or a size class.

>-|TRBJ2-1|TRBV10-3|-
CATTHTNEQFF
TGTGCCACCACCCATACCAATGAGCAGTTCTTC
>-|TRBJ2-7|TRBV7-2|medium-sized
CASSFRRGLSSYEQYF
TGTGCCAGCAGCTTCCGGCGGGGGCTGAGCTCCTACGAGCAGTACTTC
>-|TRBJ2-1|TRBV24-1|-
CATSPGVPDEQFF
TGTGCCACCAGTCCCGGAGTGCCGGATGAGCAGTTCTTC
>-|TRBJ1-2|TRBV10-1|-
CASSESGVRGYTF
TGCGCCAGCAGTGAGTCGGGGGTTCGGGGCTACACCTTC
>TRBD2|TRBJ2-2|TRBV20-1|-
CSARPPSGGATGELFF
TGCAGTGCTAGACCCCCTAGCGGGGGGGCCACCGGGGAGCTGTTTTTT
>-|TRBJ1-1|TRBV19|few
CASSIGRGTGNTEAFF
TGTGCCAGTAGTATAGGCAGGGGTACAGGGAACACTGAAGCTTTCTTT
>-|TRBJ1-2|TRBV7-2|few
CASSLSGVGSYGYTF
TGTGCCAGCAGCTTATCAGGGGTGGGAAGCTATGGCTACACCTTC
>TRBD1|TRBJ1-2|TRBV28|few
CATETGGAYGYTF
TGTGCCACGGAGACAGGGGGGGCCTATGGCTACACCTTC
>TRBD1|TRBJ2-7|TRBV6-2/TRBV6-3|few
CASSLRQGPNEQYF
TGTGCCAGCAGTTTAAGACAGGGACCTAACGAGCAGTACTTC
>-|TRBJ1-1|TRBV5-4|-
CASSLIDTGTEAFF
TGTGCCAGCAGCTTGATCGACACGGGCACTGAAGCTTTCTTT
>-|TRBJ2-1|TRBV5-1|once
CASRQGSYNEQFF
TGCGCCAGCCGTCAGGGGTCCTACAATGAGCAGTTCTTC
>TRBD1|TRBJ1-2|TRBV10-3|-
CAISEGGQRNYGYTF
TGTGCCATCAGCGAGGGGGGACAGAGAAACTATGGCTACACCTTC
>-|TRBJ1-1|TRBV12-3/TRBV12-4|-
CASSLNRVTEAFF
TGTGCCAGCAGCTTGAACAGGGTCACTGAAGCTTTCTTT
>-|TRBJ1-1|TRBV20-1|many
CSATVNTEAFF
TGCAGTGCCACTGTGAACACTGAAGCTTTCTTT
>-|TRBJ1-2|TRBV6-1|medium-sized
CASSNPDDYGYTF
TGTGCCAGCAGCAACCCGGACGACTATGGCTACACCTTC
>-|TRBJ1-2|TRBV4-1|-
CASSQDGVNYGYTF
TGCGCCAGCAGCCAAGATGGGGTGAACTATGGCTACACCTTC
>-|TRBJ2-3|TRBV20-1|medium-sized
CSAPRGMRGNTDTQYF
TGCAGTGCCCCCAGGGGGATGCGGGGGAACACAGATACGCAGTATTTT
>TRBD2|TRBJ2-1|TRBV20-1|few
CSAGPSGGVNEQFF
TGCAGTGCAGGCCCGAGCGGGGGGGTGAACGAGCAGTTCTTC
>TRBD1|TRBJ1-2|TRBV6-1|medium-sized
CASSAGQGAGYTF
TGTGCCAGCAGTGCGGGACAGGGGGCTGGCTACACCTTC
>TRBD1|TRBJ2-6|TRBV28|-
CASRSPGTVILSGANVLTF
TGTGCCAGCAGGTCGCCCGGGACAGTTATTCTCTCTGGGGCCAACGTCCTGACTTTC
>TRBD2|TRBJ2-2|TRBV20-1|few
CSARGTSGRTGELFF
TGCAGTGCTAGAGGGACTAGCGGGAGGACCGGGGAGCTGTTTTTT
>-|TRBJ1-2|TRBV19|-
CASGGPREPTNYGYTF
TGTGCCAGTGGCGGCCCCCGGGAGCCGACTAACTATGGCTACACCTTC
>TRBD1|TRBJ1-6|TRBV7-9|few
CASRGTGGSSYNSPLHF
TGTGCCAGCAGGGGGACAGGGGGGAGCTCCTATAATTCACCCCTCCACTTT
>-|TRBJ1-1|TRBV28|few
CASSPVIQGAEAFF
TGTGCCAGCAGTCCCGTCATCCAGGGAGCTGAAGCTTTCTTT
>TRBD2|TRBJ2-2|TRBV20-1|-
CSAITSGGFYTGELFF
TGCAGTGCCATTACTAGCGGGGGGTTTTACACCGGGGAGCTGTTTTTT
>-|TRBJ2-5|TRBV28|-
CAIQENQETQYF
TGTGCCATCCAGGAGAACCAAGAGACCCAGTACTTC
>-|TRBJ2-7|TRBV4-3|large
CASSPGPGAYEQYF
TGCGCCAGCAGCCCCGGCCCAGGGGCCTACGAGCAGTACTTC
>TRBD2|TRBJ2-4|TRBV5-6|-
CASSRTISGGAPSQYF
TGTGCCAGCAGCCGGACTATTAGCGGGGGGGCCCCTAGTCAGTACTTC
>-|TRBJ1-5|TRBV19|-
CASTPVGESNQPQHF
TGTGCCAGTACCCCGGTGGGGGAGAGCAATCAGCCCCAGCATTTT
>-|TRBJ1-5|TRBV20-1|medium-sized
CSARDGSRANQPQHF
TGCAGTGCTAGAGACGGCTCCAGGGCCAATCAGCCCCAGCATTTT
>-|TRBJ1-2|TRBV20-1|medium-sized
CSARDQGILGYTF
TGCAGTGCTAGAGATCAGGGGATTCTTGGCTACACCTTC
>-|TRBJ1-3|TRBV7-8|-
CASSLNPVGAASGNTIYF
TGTGCCAGCAGCTTAAATCCCGTAGGGGCGGCCTCTGGAAACACCATATATTTT
>-|TRBJ2-1|TRBV6-4|-
CASSDTWDGAQFF
TGTGCCAGCAGTGACACCTGGGACGGGGCTCAGTTCTTC
>TRBD1|TRBJ1-1|TRBV6-1|-
CASSRRDRATEAFF
TGTGCCAGCAGTCGGCGGGACAGGGCAACTGAAGCTTTCTTT
>-|TRBJ1-3|TRBV7-9|-
CASSSEQATIYF
TGTGCCAGCAGCTCCGAGCAGGCCACCATATATTTT
>TRBD2|TRBJ2-3|TRBV5-4|once
CASSLRVAGLSLTDTQYF
TGTGCCAGCAGCTTGCGGGTAGCGGGGTTAAGCCTCACAGATACGCAGTATTTT
>-|TRBJ1-2|TRBV6-2/TRBV6-3|few
CASRWTSDYGYTF
TGTGCCAGCAGATGGACAAGCGACTATGGCTACACCTTC
>TRBD1|TRBJ1-2|TRBV6-1|large
CASGPGQGAGGYTF
TGTGCCAGCGGACCGGGACAGGGGGCTGGGGGCTACACCTTC
>TRBD1|TRBJ2-2|TRBV7-6|few
CASSPRQGENTGELFF
TGTGCCAGCAGTCCCCGACAGGGGGAGAACACCGGGGAGCTGTTTTTT
>TRBD2|TRBJ2-3|TRBV10-3|-
CAISESKTSGGDTDTQYF
TGTGCCATCAGTGAGTCTAAGACTAGCGGGGGGGACACAGATACGCAGTATTTT
>-|TRBJ1-5|TRBV20-1|medium-sized
CSARGGGTGLQPQHF
TGCAGTGCTAGAGGGGGGGGCACCGGCTTGCAGCCCCAGCATTTT
>-|TRBJ1-2|TRBV23-1|once
CASSQMGSTGFYGYTF
TGCGCCAGCAGTCAAATGGGATCGACAGGCTTCTATGGCTACACCTTC
>-|TRBJ1-2|TRBV29-1|-
CSVLGLYGYTF
TGCAGCGTTTTGGGCCTTTATGGCTACACCTTC
>TRBD2|TRBJ2-5|TRBV28|once
CASSFLPGLEAETQYF
TGTGCCAGCAGTTTCCTCCCGGGACTAGAAGCCGAGACCCAGTACTTC
>TRBD1|TRBJ1-6|TRBV6-1|few
CASREQGAHSPLHF
TGTGCCAGCAGAGAACAGGGGGCGCATTCACCCCTCCACTTT
>TRBD1|TRBJ1-1|TRBV25-1|few
CASRWDSNTEAFF
TGTGCCAGCCGTTGGGACAGTAACACTGAAGCTTTCTTT
>-|TRBJ1-2|TRBV20-1|few
CSASGGLGGYTF
TGCAGTGCTAGTGGGGGATTAGGAGGCTACACCTTC
>-|TRBJ2-7|TRBV4-2|few
CASSQDIEGRRSYEQYF
TGTGCCAGCAGCCAAGATATCGAGGGGAGAAGGTCCTACGAGCAGTACTTC
>-|TRBJ2-7|TRBV2|-
CASSLAYEQYF
TGTGCCAGCAGCCTAGCCTACGAGCAGTACTTC
>-|TRBJ1-2|TRBV7-8|-
CASSYLGANYGYTF
TGTGCCAGCAGCTACCTTGGGGCCAACTATGGCTACACCTTC
>-|TRBJ1-2|TRBV6-1|-
CATKEPYGYTF
TGTGCCACAAAAGAACCCTATGGCTACACCTTC
>-|TRBJ2-5|TRBV6-1|few
CATQLYATRGSQETQYF
TGTGCCACACAGTTATATGCGACGCGGGGCAGCCAAGAGACCCAGTACTTC
>TRBD2|TRBJ2-4|TRBV4-1|few
CASSYLGGNIQYF
TGCGCCAGCAGCTACCTGGGGGGGAACATTCAGTACTTC
>TRBD2|TRBJ2-1|TRBV7-6|few
CASSLGGPGAGTRSYEQFF
TGTGCCAGCAGCTTAGGAGGTCCTGGAGCGGGAACTCGGTCCTATGAGCAGTTCTTC
>TRBD1|TRBJ1-5|TRBV7-2|many
CASSLTGRSNQPQHF
TGTGCCAGCAGCTTGACAGGGCGGAGCAATCAGCCCCAGCATTTT
>-|TRBJ1-2|TRBV19|-
CASSIDSHRAGYTF
TGTGCCAGTAGTATAGATTCGCACAGGGCTGGCTACACCTTC
>-|TRBJ1-1|TRBV6-5|few
CASSYSGGNTEAFF
TGTGCCAGCAGTTACTCGGGGGGGAACACTGAAGCTTTCTTT
>-|TRBJ1-2|TRBV6-1|few
CASRTASNYGYTF
TGTGCCAGCAGGACAGCCTCAAACTATGGCTACACCTTC